A selection of T cell receptor beta chains follows, all from one sample in a study of shared clonotypes between healthy human individuals. Profiled with immunoSEQ multiplex PCR; TCRdb holds only in-frame clones, not every one. The repertoire holds some 2 million clones, with 85% to 95% as singletons. Input material: naive CD4+ T cells sorted from blood. The source is a man between 18 and 29 years old in good health. CDR3s include the opening cysteine and the closing phenylalanine or tryptophan. Fields, in order: D gene, J gene, V gene, clone size, CDR3 protein, CDR3 DNA. A D gene is named only where the DNA matches it firmly. Clone size is given for some rows only: seen once, a few or many times, or a class if the clone is expanded.

TRBD1 TRBJ2-5 TRBV7-2 . CASSLGADRIQGTQYF TGTGCCAGCAGCCTCGGCGCGGACAGGATCCAAGGGACCCAGTACTTC
. TRBJ1-2 TRBV4-3 . CASSQEGGYTF TGCGCCAGCAGCCAAGAAGGTGGCTACACCTTC
TRBD2 TRBJ2-7 TRBV11-2 . CASSLDPGLAYF TGTGCCAGCAGCTTAGATCCCGGACTAGCGTACTTC
. TRBJ2-2 TRBV25-1 . CASKSTGAGRTGELFF TGTGCCAGCAAATCCACAGGCGCGGGGCGCACCGGGGAGCTGTTTTTT
. TRBJ2-3 TRBV30 . CAWSVATDTQYF TGTGCCTGGAGTGTAGCCACAGATACGCAGTATTTT
. TRBJ2-7 TRBV7-2 . CASSSVGAYEQYF TGTGCCAGCAGTTCGGTAGGGGCCTACGAGCAGTACTTC
. TRBJ2-2 TRBV10-3 . CAISSSEQNTGELFF TGTGCCATCAGTTCTAGCGAACAGAACACCGGGGAGCTGTTTTTT
. TRBJ2-3 TRBV29-1 . CSVENPPDTQYF TGCAGCGTTGAAAACCCGCCAGATACGCAGTATTTT
TRBD1 TRBJ2-7 TRBV13 . CASSFRDRVNNEQYF TGTGCCAGCAGCTTTCGGGACAGGGTTAACAACGAGCAGTACTTC
. TRBJ2-7 TRBV12-5 once CASGFGGAREQYF TGTGCTAGTGGTTTTGGAGGGGCTCGCGAGCAGTACTTC
. TRBJ2-7 TRBV7-9 . CASSRTSRGEQYF TGTGCCAGCAGCCGTACGTCAAGGGGCGAGCAGTACTTC
. TRBJ1-6 TRBV11-2 . CASSLGSVPLHF TGTGCCAGCAGCTTAGGCTCGGTACCCCTCCACTTT
TRBD1 TRBJ2-7 TRBV11-2 . CASSLTGDTYEQYF TGTGCCAGCAGCCTGACAGGGGACACCTACGAGCAGTACTTC
. TRBJ2-2 TRBV10-3 . CASRQSGGTGELFF TGTGCCAGCCGGCAGTCTGGGGGCACCGGGGAGCTGTTTTTT
. TRBJ2-7 TRBV18 . CASSPTSRYEQYF TGTGCCAGCTCACCCACCTCCCGTTACGAGCAGTACTTC
TRBD1 TRBJ2-1 TRBV10-3 . CAITRTGSSYNEQFF TGTGCCATCACCCGGACAGGGAGCTCCTACAATGAGCAGTTCTTC
TRBD2 TRBJ2-3 TRBV6-1 . CASSEGLAGNTDTQYF TGTGCCAGCAGTGAAGGCCTAGCGGGAAACACAGATACGCAGTATTTT
. TRBJ2-5 TRBV7-2 few CASSLGFQETQYF TGTGCCAGCAGCTTAGGGTTTCAAGAGACCCAGTACTTC
. TRBJ2-7 TRBV7-9 . CASSLAAGASYEQYF TGTGCCAGCAGCTTAGCTGCAGGGGCTTCCTACGAGCAGTACTTC
. TRBJ1-3 TRBV6-6 . CASSYGGSGNTIYF TGTGCCAGCAGTTACGGAGGGTCAGGAAACACCATATATTTT
. TRBJ1-1 TRBV6-5 . CASTKGVDTEAFF TGTGCCAGCACCAAAGGGGTGGACACTGAAGCTTTCTTT
TRBD2 TRBJ2-3 TRBV30 . CAWRKRGHTDTQYF TGTGCCTGGAGGAAGCGGGGGCACACAGATACGCAGTATTTT
TRBD2 TRBJ2-2 TRBV10-3 . CAISTPTASGRGGELFF TGTGCCATCAGCACTCCTACGGCTAGCGGGAGAGGAGGGGAGCTGTTTTTT
. TRBJ1-2 TRBV18 . CASSPQEGKNIGYTF TGTGCCAGCTCACCTCAAGAGGGGAAGAATATTGGCTACACCTTC
. TRBJ1-2 TRBV18 . CASSPMVLGGQGGYTF TGTGCCAGCTCACCTATGGTCCTAGGTGGGCAGGGTGGCTACACCTTC
. TRBJ2-2 TRBV6-5 . CASSYREGTGELFF TGTGCCAGCAGTTATAGAGAGGGGACCGGGGAGCTGTTTTTT